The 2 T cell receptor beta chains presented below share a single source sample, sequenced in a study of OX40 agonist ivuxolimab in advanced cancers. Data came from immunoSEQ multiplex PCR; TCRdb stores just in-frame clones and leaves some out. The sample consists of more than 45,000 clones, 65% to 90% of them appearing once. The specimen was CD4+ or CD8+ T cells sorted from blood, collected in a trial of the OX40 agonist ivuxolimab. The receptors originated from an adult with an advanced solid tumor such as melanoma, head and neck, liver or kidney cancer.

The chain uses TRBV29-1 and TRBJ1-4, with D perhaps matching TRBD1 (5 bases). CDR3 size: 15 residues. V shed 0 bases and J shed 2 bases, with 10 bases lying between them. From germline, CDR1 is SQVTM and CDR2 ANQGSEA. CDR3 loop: CSVEDFWGTNEKLFF. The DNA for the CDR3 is TGCAGCGTTGAAGATTTTTGGGGGACTAATGAAAAACTGTTTTTT. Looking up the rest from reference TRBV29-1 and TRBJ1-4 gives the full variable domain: SAVISQKPSRDICQRGTSLTIQCQVDSQVTMMFWYRQQPGQSLTLIATANQGSEATYESGFVIDKFPISRPNLTFSTLTVSNMSPEDSSIYLCSVEDFWGTNEKLFFGSGTQLSVL.

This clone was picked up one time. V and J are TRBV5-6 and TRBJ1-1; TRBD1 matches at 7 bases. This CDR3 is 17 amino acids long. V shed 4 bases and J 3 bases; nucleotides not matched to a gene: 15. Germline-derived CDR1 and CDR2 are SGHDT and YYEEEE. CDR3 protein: CASSDSQGRWVDTEAFF. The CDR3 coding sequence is TGTGCCAGCAGCGACTCACAGGGGAGGTGGGTGGACACTGAAGCTTTCTTT.